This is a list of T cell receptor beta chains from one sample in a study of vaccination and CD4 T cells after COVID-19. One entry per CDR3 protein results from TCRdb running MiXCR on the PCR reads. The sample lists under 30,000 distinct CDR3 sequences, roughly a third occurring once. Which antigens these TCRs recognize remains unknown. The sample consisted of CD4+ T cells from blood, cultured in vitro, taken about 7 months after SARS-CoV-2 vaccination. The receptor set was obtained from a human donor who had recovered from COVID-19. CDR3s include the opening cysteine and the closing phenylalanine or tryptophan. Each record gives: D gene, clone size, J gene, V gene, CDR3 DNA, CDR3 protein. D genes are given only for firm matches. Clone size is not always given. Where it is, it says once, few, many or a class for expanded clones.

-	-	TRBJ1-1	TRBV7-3	TGTGCCAGCAGCTTACTCGGACAGAACACTGAAGCTTTCTTT	CASSLLGQNTEAFF
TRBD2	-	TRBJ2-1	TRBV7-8	TGTGCCAGCAGCCTTAGCGGGAGCTCCTACAATGAGCAGTTCTTC	CASSLSGSSYNEQFF
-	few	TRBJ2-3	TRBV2	TGTGCCAGCAGTGTATTGGTAAGCACAGATACGCAGTATTTT	CASSVLVSTDTQYF
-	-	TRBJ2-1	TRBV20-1	TGCAGTGCTAGAGATTCCGGGCCCAGCTCCTACAATGAGCAGTTCTTC	CSARDSGPSSYNEQFF
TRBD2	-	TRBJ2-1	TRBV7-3	TGTGCCAGCAGTTTAGCGGGCGCGGCCTACAATGAGCAGTTCTTC	CASSLAGAAYNEQFF
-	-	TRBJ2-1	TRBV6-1	TGTGCCAGCAGCCGGGGATTTGGTGAGCAGTTCTTC	CASSRGFGEQFF
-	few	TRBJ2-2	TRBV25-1	TGTGCCAGCAGTCCGGCGGGCACCGGGGAGCTGTTTTTT	CASSPAGTGELFF
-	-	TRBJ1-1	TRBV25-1	TGTGCCAGCAGTAACGACGCAGGGGCCGGGGGCACTGAAGCTTTCTTT	CASSNDAGAGGTEAFF
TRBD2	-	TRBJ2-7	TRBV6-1	TGTGCCAGCATCGGGAGGCCGGGGGCCTACGAGCAGTACTTC	CASIGRPGAYEQYF
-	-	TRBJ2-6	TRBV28	TGTGCCAGCAGGGGGGGTGGGGCCAACGTCCTGACTTTC	CASRGGGANVLTF
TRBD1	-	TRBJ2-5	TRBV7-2	TGTGCCAGCAGCCAGTCGGGGACAGGGGAAGAGACCCAGTACTTC	CASSQSGTGEETQYF
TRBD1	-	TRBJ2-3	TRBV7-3	TGTGCCAGCAGCTTGATAGGACAGGGCACAGATACGCAGTATTTT	CASSLIGQGTDTQYF
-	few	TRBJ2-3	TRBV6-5	TGTGCCAGCAGTTACCGCGCGCGAGATACGCAGTATTTT	CASSYRARDTQYF
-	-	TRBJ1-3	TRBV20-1	TGCAGTGCTAGAGATGCACGGAGAGACACCATATATTTT	CSARDARRDTIYF
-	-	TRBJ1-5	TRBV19	TGTGCCAGTAGTGCTGAGTTCAGAGGTAATCAGCCCCAGCATTTT	CASSAEFRGNQPQHF
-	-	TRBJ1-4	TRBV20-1	TGCAGTGCTAGCGCCCGGAGGGATGAAAAACTGTTTTTT	CSASARRDEKLFF
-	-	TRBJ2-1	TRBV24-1	TGTGCCACCAGTGATTCCCGGGCGCCGGGGTACAATGAGCAGTTCTTC	CATSDSRAPGYNEQFF
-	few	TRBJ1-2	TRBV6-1	TGTGCCAGCAGTGTCCAGGGAGGCTATGGCTACACCTTC	CASSVQGGYGYTF
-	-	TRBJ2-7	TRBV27	TGTGCCAGCAGATTAGGGTCCGAGCAGTACTTC	CASRLGSEQYF
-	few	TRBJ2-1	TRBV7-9	TGTGCCAGCAGCTTAGTCGGAGGCGCAAGTTACAATGAGCAGTTCTTC	CASSLVGGASYNEQFF
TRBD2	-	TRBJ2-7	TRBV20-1	TGCAGTGCTAGAGATGGGGGGGCCTACGAGCAGTACTTC	CSARDGGAYEQYF
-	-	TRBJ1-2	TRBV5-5	TGTGCCAGCAGCCCGCAAATCGGGGCGGGCGGGATCGGCTACACCTTC	CASSPQIGAGGIGYTF
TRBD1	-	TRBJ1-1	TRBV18	TGTGCCAGCTCACCAAAGTCGACAGGGGAAGCTTTCTTT	CASSPKSTGEAFF
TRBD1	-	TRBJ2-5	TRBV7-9	TGTGCCAGCAGCTTCCGGACAGGGCGAGAGAGCCAGTACTTC	CASSFRTGRESQYF
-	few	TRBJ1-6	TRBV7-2	TGTGCCAGCAGCTCCCTGGGGGGGGATCGGTCACCCCTCCACTTT	CASSSLGGDRSPLHF
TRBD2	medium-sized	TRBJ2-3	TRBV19	TGTGCCAGTAGCACAAGCGGGAAGGCGCAGTATTTT	CASSTSGKAQYF
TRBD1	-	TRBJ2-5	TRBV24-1	TGTGCCACCAGTGCCCTGGGGACAGGGGGCGTCGAGACCCAGTACTTC	CATSALGTGGVETQYF
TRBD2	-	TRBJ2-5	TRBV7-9	TGTGCCAGCAGCTTAGAAGGATTAGCGGGAGTAGAGACCCAGTACTTC	CASSLEGLAGVETQYF
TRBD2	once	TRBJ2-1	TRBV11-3	TGTGCCAGCAGCCTTAGCGGGGGACACAATGAGCAGTTCTTC	CASSLSGGHNEQFF
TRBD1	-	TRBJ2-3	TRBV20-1	TGCAGTGCTCCATGGGCACAGGGGGCTGAAGATACGCAGTATTTT	CSAPWAQGAEDTQYF
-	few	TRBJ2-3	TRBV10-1	TGCGCCACGCGAGAAGGAGACAGCACAGATACGCAGTATTTT	CATREGDSTDTQYF
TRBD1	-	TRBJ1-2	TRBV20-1	TGCAGTGCTAGCCTACTCCGGACAGGGGTCTATGGCTACACCTTC	CSASLLRTGVYGYTF
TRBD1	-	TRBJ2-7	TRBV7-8	TGTGCCAGCAGCCTCGCGACAGGGACCTACGAGCAGTACTTC	CASSLATGTYEQYF
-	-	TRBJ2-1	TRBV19	TGTGCCAGTAGTAAAGGGTTAGCGGCCTACAATGAGCAGTTCTTC	CASSKGLAAYNEQFF
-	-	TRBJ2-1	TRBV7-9	TGTGCCAGCAGCTTATCACTCACCGGGGATGAGCAGTTCTTC	CASSLSLTGDEQFF
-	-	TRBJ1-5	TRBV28	TGTGCCAGCAGTTTATTGACAAGAGATCAGCCCCAGCATTTT	CASSLLTRDQPQHF
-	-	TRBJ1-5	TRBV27	TGTGCCAGCAACCGACATAGGGATCAGCCCCAGCATTTT	CASNRHRDQPQHF
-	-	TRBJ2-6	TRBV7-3	TGTGCCAGCAGCTTAGTGGCAGGGCGGGGGGCCAACGTCCTGACTTTC	CASSLVAGRGANVLTF
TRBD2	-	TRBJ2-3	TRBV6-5	TGTGCCAGCAGTTACCGTTTCAGCCAAACTAGCGGGAGTAGCACAGATACGCAGTATTTT	CASSYRFSQTSGSSTDTQYF
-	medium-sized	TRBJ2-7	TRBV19	TGTGCCAGTAGTATGGGACTCGTCTACGAGCAGTACTTC	CASSMGLVYEQYF
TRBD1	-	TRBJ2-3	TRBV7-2	TGTGCCAGCAGCTTAGGGGCAGGGGGCCGCACAGATACGCAGTATTTT	CASSLGAGGRTDTQYF
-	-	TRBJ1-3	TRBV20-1	TGCAGTGCGGTTGAGGGTCCTGGAAACACCATATATTTT	CSAVEGPGNTIYF